Given below is one TCR beta chain in context. The antigen remains undetermined. CDR1 SQVTM and CDR2 ANQGSEA come from the germline V gene. Trimming removed 2 bases from V and 4 bases from J; junction bases left unmatched: 9. CDR3 length: 15 amino acids. TCRdb re-analysed the 5' RACE reads in MiXCR, keeping a single row per CDR3 protein. Of 35,000 to 55,000 distinct CDR3 sequences listed, approximately 23% are singletons. Tregs were sorted as CD4+CD25+CD127-/low cells. Study conclusions and caveats: The larger cohort examined one V-J beta rearrangement, not whole repertoires. Tumor-infiltrating Treg TCR alpha and beta sequences overlapped most with tumor naive CD4+ T cells, then blood naive.

Sequenced: Tregs sorted from a lymph node. This receptor was taken from a female donor with breast cancer. The chain couples TRBV29-1 to TRBJ2-7, with TRBD1 matching 9 bases. DNA of the CDR3: TGCAGCGTTGAATTTATGGGACAGGGTTTTTACGAGCAGTACTTC. Translated: CSVEFMGQGFYEQYF.